This T cell receptor (beta chain) was identified during a study of shared clonotypes between healthy human individuals. For the study at large: Aged between 18 and 49, the donors were a couple of women and a few men. Regarding the study as a whole: Richness estimates generally favored naive over memory subsets. A reduction in generation probabilities was seen for non-shared clonotypes relative to those shared by all four donors.

V was pared by 2 bases and J by 2 bases, with 8 bases between. From germline, CDR1 is MNHEY and CDR2 SMNVEV (reference sequence). The CDR3 runs to 14 residues. Selected positively for CCR7 and CD45RO-negative, naive CD8 cells excluded terminally differentiated effector memory CD45RA+ cells. This clone came up a few times. Its antigen is not known. Every immunoSEQ plate was one replicate of a subset's evenly spread DNA. Libraries were prepared by immunoSEQ multiplex PCR; TCRdb keeps only in-frame clonotypes and omits some of them. The sample lists 800,000 or so clones; about 96% were seen once. The sequenced sample was naive CD8+ T cells sorted from blood. The sequence derives from a man between 25 and 39 years old in good health. The J gene is TRBJ2-3, the V gene TRBV27; D ambiguous. CDR3 loop: CASSLMGITDTQYF. CDR3 bases: TGTGCCAGCAGTTTAATGGGGATCACAGATACGCAGTATTTT.